This TCR beta chain was found in a study of OX40 agonist ivuxolimab in advanced cancers. Background on the study: Ivuxolimab is a fully human IgG2 antibody that activates OX40 (CD134). Two cutaneous melanoma patients and one hepatocellular carcinoma patient, three in all, had partial responses. Study-level points and caveats: What antigens the expanded peripheral T cells recognized was never established. Part of the nonresponder group also had normalized T-cell clonal expansion that was low.

On this clone itself: Antigen: not known.

The germline V gene encodes CDR1 MGHRA and CDR2 YSYEKL. The CDR3 contains 16 residues. The V end lost 0 bases, the J end lost 6 bases, and 15 bases lay between the germline ends. Assay used: immunoSEQ multiplex PCR; TCRdb lists only in-frame clones, some missing. The sample carries roughly 72,000 clones, approximately 84% recorded once. The receptor's source is an adult with an advanced solid tumor such as melanoma, head and neck, liver or kidney cancer. The V and J genes are TRBV4-1 and TRBJ1-5; D is possibly TRBD1 (5 bases). This material consisted of CD4+ or CD8+ T cells sorted from blood, taken in a trial of the OX40 agonist ivuxolimab. The CDR3 region is CASSQESSGSTQPQHF. CDR3 DNA: TGCGCCAGCAGCCAAGAGTCATCAGGGTCCACTCAGCCCCAGCATTTT.